These T cell receptor beta chains were read from a single sample in a study of shared clonotypes between healthy human individuals. Clones were read by immunoSEQ multiplex PCR, and TCRdb kept only the in-frame ones, dropping some. This sample has millions of clones; roughly 94% occur once, and the top ten carry under 0.15%. What was sequenced was naive CD4+ T cells sorted from blood. These TCRs come from a man aged 18 to 29 in good health. CDR3s include the opening cysteine and the closing phenylalanine or tryptophan. D genes are given only for firm matches. The size entry is marked missing in some rows and otherwise reads once, few, many or a size class.

clone size,J gene,D gene,V gene,CDR3 protein,CDR3 DNA
-,TRBJ2-7,-,TRBV28,CASSSPRKLADEQYF,TGTGCCAGCAGTTCCCCCAGGAAGCTCGCCGACGAGCAGTACTTC
-,TRBJ2-3,TRBD1,TRBV4-1,CASSQERTRDREAGTQYF,TGCGCCAGCAGCCAAGAGAGGACCCGGGACAGGGAAGCGGGTACGCAGTATTTT
-,TRBJ1-1,-,TRBV7-9,CASSRDNTEAFF,TGTGCCAGCAGCCGGGATAACACTGAAGCTTTCTTT
-,TRBJ1-4,-,TRBV6-1,CASSEGDGASEKLFF,TGTGCCAGCAGTGAAGGTGACGGCGCGAGTGAAAAACTGTTTTTT
-,TRBJ2-7,-,TRBV11-2,CASSLGATRSSYEQYF,TGTGCCAGCAGCTTAGGCGCAACTAGATCCTCCTACGAGCAGTACTTC
-,TRBJ2-2,-,TRBV5-6,CASSTGRTVGGGELFF,TGTGCCAGCAGCACGGGGAGGACAGTGGGAGGAGGGGAGCTGTTTTTT
-,TRBJ2-2,TRBD2,TRBV9,CASSAGLAENTGELFF,TGTGCCAGCAGCGCGGGACTAGCGGAGAACACCGGGGAGCTGTTTTTT
-,TRBJ2-2,TRBD2,TRBV5-4,CASRSLAGGPSGELFF,TGTGCCAGCAGGTCACTAGCGGGGGGGCCCAGCGGGGAGCTGTTTTTT
-,TRBJ2-7,TRBD1,TRBV27,CASSLSHRSGGTYEQYF,TGTGCCAGCAGTTTATCCCACCGGTCAGGGGGCACCTACGAGCAGTACTTC
-,TRBJ2-1,TRBD1,TRBV5-4,CASSSGQGILNNEQFF,TGTGCCAGCAGCAGTGGACAGGGGATATTGAACAATGAGCAGTTCTTC
-,TRBJ1-4,-,TRBV19,CASNSYRNEKLFF,TGTGCCAGTAACAGTTACAGGAATGAAAAACTGTTTTTT
-,TRBJ2-5,-,TRBV6-1,CASSEVTHQETQYF,TGTGCCAGCAGTGAGGTGACGCACCAAGAGACCCAGTACTTC
-,TRBJ1-4,TRBD1,TRBV30,CAWSVRGRGRISEKLFF,TGTGCCTGGAGTGTACGGGGAAGGGGGCGGATAAGTGAAAAACTGTTTTTT
-,TRBJ1-5,-,TRBV9,CASNPRGTSNQPQHF,TGTGCCAGCAACCCCCGGGGTACTAGCAATCAGCCCCAGCATTTT
-,TRBJ2-1,TRBD1,TRBV7-9,CASSPKPGTTGGADNEQFF,TGTGCCAGCAGCCCGAAACCCGGTACCACAGGGGGCGCGGACAATGAGCAGTTCTTC
-,TRBJ1-4,TRBD1,TRBV2,CASTRNLQGRNEKLFF,TGTGCCAGCACGAGGAACTTACAGGGGAGGAATGAAAAACTGTTTTTT
-,TRBJ2-4,TRBD2,TRBV30,CAWRGGLATGNIQYF,TGTGCCTGGAGAGGGGGACTAGCGACAGGAAACATTCAGTACTTC
-,TRBJ1-5,-,TRBV19,CASSVPGQPQHF,TGTGCCAGTAGCGTCCCTGGTCAGCCCCAGCATTTT
-,TRBJ2-5,TRBD2,TRBV7-8,CASSPALGTSGLETQYF,TGTGCCAGCAGCCCCGCCCTAGGGACTAGCGGGTTGGAGACCCAGTACTTC
once,TRBJ2-7,-,TRBV7-2,CASSLGAGAYEQYF,TGTGCCAGCAGCTTAGGTGCAGGAGCCTACGAGCAGTACTTC
once,TRBJ2-3,-,TRBV10-3,CAISEGMADTQYF,TGTGCCATCAGTGAGGGTATGGCAGATACGCAGTATTTT
-,TRBJ1-4,-,TRBV7-9,CASSLGYNEKLFF,TGTGCCAGCAGCTTAGGTTATAATGAAAAACTGTTTTTT
-,TRBJ2-1,TRBD2,TRBV6-6,CASSYELAGVPNEQFF,TGTGCCAGCAGTTACGAACTAGCGGGAGTCCCCAATGAGCAGTTCTTC
-,TRBJ2-1,TRBD2,TRBV6-5,CASSSGTSGVNEQFF,TGTGCCAGCAGTTCCGGGACTAGCGGAGTCAATGAGCAGTTCTTC
-,TRBJ2-7,TRBD1,TRBV28,CASSSPGTGIYEQYF,TGTGCCAGCAGTTCACCCGGGACAGGAATTTACGAGCAGTACTTC
-,TRBJ2-1,-,TRBV4-3,CASSRTGISHEQFF,TGCGCCAGCAGCCGAACAGGGATCAGCCATGAGCAGTTCTTC
-,TRBJ2-2,-,TRBV19,CASSIVGTTGELFF,TGTGCCAGTAGTATAGTCGGGACCACCGGGGAGCTGTTTTTT
-,TRBJ1-3,-,TRBV5-6,CASSLGLSQGGNTIYF,TGTGCCAGCAGCTTGGGGCTTAGCCAGGGTGGAAACACCATATATTTT
-,TRBJ2-2,TRBD2,TRBV2,CASRPTSGGTGELFF,TGTGCCAGCAGGCCCACTAGCGGGGGTACCGGGGAGCTGTTTTTT
-,TRBJ2-1,TRBD2,TRBV7-2,CASSLGGTIVEQFF,TGTGCCAGCAGCTTAGGCGGGACTATAGTAGAGCAGTTCTTC
-,TRBJ2-7,-,TRBV10-3,CAISEPSYTYEQYF,TGTGCCATCAGTGAACCGTCTTATACCTACGAGCAGTACTTC
-,TRBJ1-1,-,TRBV7-2,CASSFTETRAKEAFF,TGTGCCAGCAGCTTTACGGAGACACGCGCCAAGGAAGCTTTCTTT
-,TRBJ1-4,-,TRBV11-1,CASSLETATNEKLFF,TGTGCCAGCAGCTTAGAAACTGCAACTAATGAAAAACTGTTTTTT
-,TRBJ2-3,-,TRBV6-1,CASSEGTLGPDTQYF,TGTGCCAGCAGTGAAGGGACTTTGGGGCCAGATACGCAGTATTTT
-,TRBJ2-5,-,TRBV2,CASSLAWETQYF,TGTGCCAGCAGTCTAGCCTGGGAGACCCAGTACTTC
once,TRBJ2-3,-,TRBV9,CASSQTGTPSTDTQYF,TGTGCCAGCAGTCAAACCGGGACACCTAGCACAGATACGCAGTATTTT
-,TRBJ1-5,-,TRBV5-8,CASSFDWTGGNNQPQHF,TGTGCCAGCAGCTTCGACTGGACCGGAGGAAACAATCAGCCCCAGCATTTT